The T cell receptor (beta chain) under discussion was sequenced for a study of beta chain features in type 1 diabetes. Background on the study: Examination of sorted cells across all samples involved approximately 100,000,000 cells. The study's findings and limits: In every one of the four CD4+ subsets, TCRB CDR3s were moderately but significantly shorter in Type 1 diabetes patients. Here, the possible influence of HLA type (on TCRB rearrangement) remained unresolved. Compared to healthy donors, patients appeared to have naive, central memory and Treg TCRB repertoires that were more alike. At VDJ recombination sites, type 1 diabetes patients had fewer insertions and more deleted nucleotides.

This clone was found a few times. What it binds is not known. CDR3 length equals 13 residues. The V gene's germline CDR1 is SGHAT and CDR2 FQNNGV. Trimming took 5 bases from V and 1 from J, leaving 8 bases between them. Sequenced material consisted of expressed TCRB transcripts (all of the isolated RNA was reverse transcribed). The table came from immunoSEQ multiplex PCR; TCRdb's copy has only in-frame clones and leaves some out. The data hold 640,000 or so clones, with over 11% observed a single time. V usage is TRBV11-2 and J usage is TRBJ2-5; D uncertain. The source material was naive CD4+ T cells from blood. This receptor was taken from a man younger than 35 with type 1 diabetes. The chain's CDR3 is CASSLTVQETQYF. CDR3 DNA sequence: TGTGCCAGCAGCCTCACAGTCCAAGAGACCCAGTACTTC.